This T cell receptor beta chain comes out of a study of blood T cell repertoires in COVID-19. Whole-study context: Sample material is recorded as cDNA or gDNA derived from T cells, B-cell-depleted T cells, or PBMCs.

The CDR3 spans 14 residues. The cohort comprised adults aged 18 to 89 years residing in 20 to 25 US areas. Clinical histories supplied by participants themselves formed the basis of cohort assignment. What the recovered Cohort 3 donors had was two negative PCRs, clearance, or symptom resolution. This table comes from immunoSEQ multiplex PCR, and its TCRdb copy is limited to in-frame clones, with some not included. The data contain some 420,000 clones, around 89% of them seen just once; the ten biggest clones take up roughly 1.1%. This clonotype originated in a man aged 30 to 39 who had recovered from COVID-19. V gene TRBV21-1 combines with J gene TRBJ1-4; TRBD1 is taken as the D call from the table, unchecked against the DNA. TRBV21-1 is labeled a pseudogene. Input material: PBMCs or T cells enriched from blood (not recorded which). CDR3 sequence reads: CASNRRTGKEKLFF. DNA of the CDR3: TGTGCCAGCAATCGGAGGACAGGGAAGGAAAAACTGTTTTTT.